The subject of this entry is one T cell receptor (beta chain). Antigen specificity is unknown. Germline values: CDR1 SGDLS, CDR2 YYNGEE. With 0 bases removed from V and 1 base from J, the gap between germline ends came to 4 bases. The CDR3 length is 13 residues. This sample is drawn from a study of cytomegalovirus exposure and HLA in healthy donors. Use of 60 Vbeta and 13 Jbeta primers characterized the PCR. Produced via immunoSEQ multiplex PCR; TCRdb's table is partial and in-frame only. The sample consists of 130,000 to 150,000 clones, 78% of them appearing once. Study-level points and caveats: Across donors, most TCRs were seen rarely, yet some public ones were widespread. Accurate prediction of most subjects' HLA-A and HLA-B alleles from TCR beta sequences was reported.

Specimen: PBMCs. The chain has TRBV9 and TRBJ1-2; D remains unclear. The TCR comes from a man between 40 and 49 years old in good health and CMV-seropositive. CDR3 coding DNA: TGTGCCAGCAGCGTAGACTTTAACTATGGCTACACCTTC. Encoded protein: CASSVDFNYGYTF.